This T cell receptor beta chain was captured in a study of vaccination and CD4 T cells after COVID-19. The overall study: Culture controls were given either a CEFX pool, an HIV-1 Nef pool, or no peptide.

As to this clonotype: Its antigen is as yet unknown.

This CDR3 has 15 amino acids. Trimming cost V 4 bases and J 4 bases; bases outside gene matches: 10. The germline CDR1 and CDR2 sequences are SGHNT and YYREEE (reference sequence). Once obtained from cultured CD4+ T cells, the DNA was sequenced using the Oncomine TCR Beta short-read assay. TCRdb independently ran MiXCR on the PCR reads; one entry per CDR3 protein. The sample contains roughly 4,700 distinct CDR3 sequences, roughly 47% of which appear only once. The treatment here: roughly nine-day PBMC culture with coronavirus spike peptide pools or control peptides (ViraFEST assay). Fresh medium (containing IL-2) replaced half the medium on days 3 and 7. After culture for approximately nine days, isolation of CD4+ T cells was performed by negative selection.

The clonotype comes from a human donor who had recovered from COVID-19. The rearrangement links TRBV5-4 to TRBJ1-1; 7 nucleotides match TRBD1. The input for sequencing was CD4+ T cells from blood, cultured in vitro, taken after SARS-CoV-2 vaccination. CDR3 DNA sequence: TGTGCCAGCAGCCCCCAGACAGGGAGCCCCACTGAAGCTTTCTTT. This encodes CASSPQTGSPTEAFF.